These 9 T cell receptor beta chains were all obtained from the same sample, sequenced in a study of cytomegalovirus exposure and HLA in healthy donors. PCR employed 60 Vbeta and 13 Jbeta primers. TCRdb's copy holds only in-frame clones and misses some; the assay was immunoSEQ multiplex PCR. The repertoire table contains tens of thousands of clones. The sample taken for sequencing was PBMCs. The origin of the receptors is a human donor in good health.

The chain links TRBV5-4 to TRBJ1-2; TRBD1 agrees at 7 bases. The CDR3 is 13 residues long. From germline, CDR1 is SGHNT and CDR2 YYREEE (reference sequence). Unmatched junction bases numbered 7, after V lost 4 bases and J lost 7 bases. CDR3 amino acids: CASSHRDRVGYTF. The CDR3 DNA sequence: TGTGCCAGCAGCCATCGAGACAGGGTTGGCTACACCTTC.

CDR3 loop: CASSFGGSNTEAFF. CDR3 bases: TGCGCCAGCAGCTTTGGGGGCTCGAACACTGAAGCTTTCTTT. This sequence joins TRBV5-1 and TRBJ1-1; maybe TRBD1 (6 bases). The CDR3 spans 14 residues. Trimming took off 2 bases at V and 1 base at J, with 9 bases between the two ends. The germline V gene encodes CDR1 SGHRS and CDR2 YFSETQ.

The V call is TRBV7-9, the J call TRBJ2-7, with D perhaps TRBD2 (5 bases). CDR1 and CDR2 from the germline V gene are SEHNR and FQNEAQ (reference sequence). Trimming removed 0 bases at V and 4 bases at J, with 13 bases between. The CDR3 loop spans 15 amino acids. CDR3 amino acids: CASSLAWGEEYEQYF. The CDR3 bases are TGTGCCAGCAGCTTAGCATGGGGAGAGGAATACGAGCAGTACTTC. Filled out from reference TRBV7-9 and TRBJ2-7, the complete variable domain reads DTGVSQNPRHKITKRGQNVTFRCDPISEHNRLYWYRQTLGQGPEFLTYFQNEAQLEKSRLLSDRFSAERPKGSFSTLEIQRTEQGDSAMYLCASSLAWGEEYEQYFGPGTRLTVT.

The chain employs TRBV7-9 and TRBJ2-2; no clear D gene. CDR3 size: 18 residues. CDR1 is SEHNR, CDR2 FQNEAQ, per germline (reference sequence). Trimming shortened V by 6 bases and J by 3 bases, and 23 bases separated the two germline ends. Here the CDR3 reads CASSEESVGEVDTGELFF. The DNA for the CDR3 is TGTGCCAGCAGTGAAGAATCAGTAGGAGAAGTCGACACCGGGGAGCTGTTTTTT.

As regards this clone: Its ends do not fully match the called genes, so a read error is possible. The chain recombines TRBV4-1 with TRBJ2-7, with 9 bases matching TRBD2. Germline V lookup: CDR1 MGHRA, CDR2 YSYEKL. The length of the CDR3 is 15 residues. The CDR3 spells CASSQGLAGTYEQCF. CDR3 nucleotide sequence: TGCGCCAGCAGCCAAGGGCTAGCGGGGACCTACGAGCAGTGCTTC.

The chain couples TRBV20-1 to TRBJ2-7, with D possibly TRBD2 on 5 matching bases. Germline V lookup: CDR1 DFQATT, CDR2 SNEGSKA (reference sequence). Trimming stripped 4 bases from V and 12 bases from J, with 16 bases between. The CDR3 spans 11 residues. Written as DNA, the CDR3 is TGCAGTGCTAATTTCTTCGGGGAACCGTACTTC. Protein sequence: CSANFFGEPYF.

The CDR3 DNA reads TGCGCCAGCAGCCTTATAGCGGGGGGGCCGGACAATGAGCAGTTCTTC. It codes for CASSLIAGGPDNEQFF. The chain joins TRBV5-1 to TRBJ2-1; 11 bases line up with TRBD2. The junction had 8 bases not matched to a gene; V was cut back by 4 bases and J by 5 bases. This CDR3 comprises 16 residues. CDR1 SGHRS and CDR2 YFSETQ come from the germline V gene.

The chain has TRBV19 and TRBJ2-2; 7 nucleotides align to TRBD1. The CDR3 totals 15 residues. Per the germline V gene, CDR1 is LNHDA and CDR2 is SQIVND (reference sequence). Trimming cost V 3 bases and J 2 bases; bases outside gene matches: 3. CDR3 nucleotides: TGTGCCAGTAGTATGAGGGGGCGCAACACCGGGGAGCTGTTTTTT. This codes for CASSMRGRNTGELFF.

The rearrangement joins TRBV6-6 to TRBJ1-1; TRBD1 agrees at 8 bases. Losses at the gene ends were 7 bases for V and 6 bases for J; bases not matched to a gene: 7. Germline V gene lookup returns CDR1 MNHNY and CDR2 SVGAGI (reference sequence). This CDR3 region has 13 residues. The CDR3 reads CASIGRGRPEAFF. The CDR3 DNA is TGTGCCAGCATAGGCAGGGGGCGTCCTGAAGCTTTCTTT.